By share of the sample, the clone carrying this T cell receptor (beta chain) is medium-sized. The antigen is unknown. The data originate from a study of early T cells in non-severe SARS-CoV-2 infection. Study as a whole: Unsorted whole-blood RNA was sequenced in bulk, leaving chains unpaired.

Individual cDNA molecules were tagged with unique molecular identifiers. TCRdb analysed the 5' RACE reads with MiXCR anew, one entry per CDR3 protein. The table lists 79,000 or so distinct CDR3 sequences, around 13% of them singletons, with approximately 1.1% in the top ten. Germline V gives CDR1 DFQATT, CDR2 SNEGSKA (reference sequence). The CDR3 has 16 amino acids. V shed 1 base and J shed 3 bases, with 19 bases lying between them. Study outcomes and limitations: Anti-spike CD8 specificities were favored by VDJdb matching, whose results missed private and CD4 specificities.

The receptor comes from an adult who was a healthcare worker with PCR-confirmed SARS-CoV-2 infection or an uninfected control (not recorded which). Sequencing was performed on whole blood. This rearrangement joins TRBV20-1 to TRBJ2-7, with no clear D. This chain's CDR3 is CSARGPLAPNVYEQYF. The CDR3 DNA reads TGCAGTGCTAGAGGCCCATTGGCCCCGAACGTCTACGAGCAGTACTTC.